These T cell receptor beta chains were read from a single sample in a study of metastatic and nonmetastatic thyroid tumors. Using MiXCR, TCRdb reanalyzed the PCR reads. The data hold under 55,000 clones, with approximately 17% observed a single time. Sequenced: blood. These receptors came from a female donor with papillary thyroid cancer or a benign thyroid nodule (not recorded which). Some clones in this sample may be carry-over from other donors' samples. Both conserved end residues are part of each CDR3. D genes are given only for firm matches. Clone size appears in some rows only: once, few, many, or a class for an expanded clone.

CDR3 protein,CDR3 DNA,J gene,V gene,clone size,D gene
CASSSFLDTTSENYGYTF,TGTGCCAGCAGTTCTTTTCTGGATACCACATCGGAAAATTATGGCTACACCTTC,TRBJ1-2,TRBV28,NA,NA
CASSLGFGAGYGYTF,TGCGCCAGCAGCTTGGGTTTTGGTGCTGGCTATGGCTACACCTTC,TRBJ1-2,TRBV5-1,NA,NA
CASSYPDRPAQPQHF,TGTGCCAGTAGTTATCCTGACAGGCCCGCGCAGCCCCAGCATTTT,TRBJ1-5,TRBV19,many,NA
CASSVPPNSAGGNTIYF,TGTGCTAGCAGTGTGCCCCCTAACAGTGCAGGTGGAAACACCATATATTTT,TRBJ1-3,TRBV28,NA,NA
CASHLYAAGPDNYGYTF,TGTGCCAGTCACCTATACGCCGCGGGGCCAGACAACTATGGCTACACCTTC,TRBJ1-2,TRBV19,many,NA
CASSFGETAYNEQFF,TGTGCCAGCAGCTTCGGTGAGACGGCCTACAATGAGCAGTTCTTC,TRBJ2-1,TRBV11-3,many,NA
CATLAGTRVNEQYF,TGCGCCACCCTAGCCGGGACACGGGTAAACGAGCAGTACTTC,TRBJ2-7,TRBV5-1,NA,NA
CASSSTSGSFDEQYF,TGTGCCAGTAGCTCCACTAGCGGGAGCTTTGACGAGCAGTACTTC,TRBJ2-7,TRBV19,many,TRBD2
CASSFTEGAGDTEALF,TGTGCCAGCAGTTTTACGGAGGGGGCTGGGGACACTGAAGCTCTCTTT,TRBJ1-1,TRBV28,NA,TRBD1
CASSLDRKTQYF,TGTGCCAGCAGCTTGGACAGAAAGACCCAGTACTTC,TRBJ2-5,TRBV5-6,NA,NA
CASSARQGARTNEKLFF,TGTGCCAGTAGTGCTCGACAGGGGGCACGGACTAATGAAAAACTGTTTTTT,TRBJ1-4,TRBV19,many,TRBD1
CATSREFSGTYNEQFF,TGTGCCACCAGCAGAGAATTTAGCGGGACATACAATGAGCAGTTCTTC,TRBJ2-1,TRBV15,few,TRBD2
CAISDPTGYGYTF,TGTGCCATCAGTGACCCTACAGGCTATGGCTACACCTTC,TRBJ1-2,TRBV10-3,many,NA
CASSLGGSGAEAFF,TGTGCCAGCAGTTTAGGGGGAAGCGGGGCTGAAGCTTTCTTT,TRBJ1-1,TRBV28,many,NA
CSVGGDRAFYNEQFF,TGCAGCGTTGGCGGGGACAGGGCCTTCTACAATGAGCAGTTCTTC,TRBJ2-1,TRBV29-1,many,TRBD1
CATSRDARGEGFGGYTF,TGTGCCACCAGCAGAGATGCCCGAGGGGAGGGGTTCGGTGGCTACACCTTC,TRBJ1-2,TRBV15,many,NA
CSARDRTSSTDTQYF,TGCAGTGCTAGAGATAGGACTAGCAGCACAGATACGCAGTATTTT,TRBJ2-3,TRBV20-1,many,TRBD2
CAVRKGQRMNTEAFF,TGTGCCGTCAGGAAAGGACAGCGGATGAACACTGAAGCTTTCTTT,TRBJ1-1,TRBV25-1,few,NA
CASSSTGSYDQYF,TGTGCCAGCAGTTCCACAGGTTCCTACGATCAGTACTTC,TRBJ2-7,TRBV6-5,few,NA
CASSHPTSGRVEQYF,TGCGCCAGCAGCCACCCGACTAGCGGGAGAGTTGAGCAGTACTTC,TRBJ2-7,TRBV4-1,many,TRBD2
CASSLLGSAYEQYF,TGTGCCAGCAGTTTATTGGGCAGTGCCTACGAGCAGTACTTC,TRBJ2-7,TRBV27,many,NA
CASRSSRDGVGYGYTF,TGTGCCAGCAGATCTTCCCGGGACGGCGTCGGATATGGCTACACCTTC,TRBJ1-2,TRBV28,many,NA
CASSQETLAGARGGELFF,TGCGCCAGCAGCCAAGAGACACTAGCGGGAGCAAGGGGCGGGGAGCTGTTTTTT,TRBJ2-2,TRBV4-1,many,TRBD2
CASSDRGPTWQYF,TGTGCCAGCAGTGACAGGGGGCCTACGTGGCAGTACTTC,TRBJ2-7,TRBV6-1,few,TRBD1
CASTSPSRVRQYF,TGTGCCAGCACGAGTCCTAGCAGAGTGCGGCAGTACTTC,TRBJ2-7,TRBV6-1,few,NA
CAIRRTGTNQPQHF,TGTGCCATTCGGCGGACAGGCACGAATCAGCCTCAGCATTTT,TRBJ1-5,TRBV6-1,NA,TRBD1
CSVGDSTGIEQFF,TGCAGTGTAGGGGATTCCACGGGCATCGAGCAGTTCTTC,TRBJ2-1,TRBV20-1,NA,NA
CASRLSSLTEAFF,TGTGCCAGCAGACTTTCAAGTCTCACTGAAGCTTTCTTT,TRBJ1-1,TRBV6-1,many,NA
CASSLALLRASPVHF,TGTGCCAGCAGTTTGGCCCTACTTAGGGCTTCACCCGTCCACTTT,TRBJ1-6,TRBV28,NA,NA
CASSQGPGLVGDPGELFF,TGTGCCAGCAGCCAGGGACCCGGACTAGTGGGAGACCCCGGGGAGCTGTTTTTT,TRBJ2-2,TRBV9,NA,TRBD2
CASSWASGNTGELFF,NA,TRBJ2-2,TRBV12-3/TRBV12-4,NA,NA
CASRLAISSYNEQFF,TGTGCCAGCAGGTTAGCGATTAGCTCCTACAATGAGCAGTTCTTC,TRBJ2-1,TRBV5-4,many,NA
CASIQRDRANEKLFF,TGCGCCAGCATCCAACGTGACAGGGCTAATGAAAAACTGTTTTTT,TRBJ1-4,TRBV4-1,NA,TRBD1
CASSLYDRARELFF,TGTGCCAGCAGTTTGTACGACAGGGCCCGGGAGCTGTTTTTT,TRBJ2-2,TRBV28,many,TRBD1
CASSYQGEVGDKSRYTF,TGTGCCAGCAGTTACCAGGGGGAAGTTGGGGATAAGAGTAGATACACCTTC,TRBJ1-2,TRBV6-2/TRBV6-3,few,TRBD1
CASSLTGQSYGYTF,TGTGCCAGCAGTTTGACGGGACAGTCCTATGGCTACACCTTC,TRBJ1-2,TRBV12-3/TRBV12-4,many,TRBD1
CASSAGQGDTEAFF,TGTGCCAGTAGTGCGGGACAGGGTGACACTGAAGCTTTCTTT,TRBJ1-1,TRBV19,many,TRBD1
CASSRQGTGNTIYF,TGTGCCAGCAGCCGGCAGGGAACCGGAAACACCATATATTTT,TRBJ1-3,TRBV3-1,many,NA
CASSGLLGGGTDTKYF,TGTGCCAGCAGTGGACTACTAGGGGGAGGCACAGATACGAAGTATTTT,TRBJ2-3,TRBV6-1,NA,NA
CATSSSVIVAVRGQPQHF,TGTGCCACCAGCAGTTCCGTAATTGTTGCAGTTAGAGGTCAGCCCCAGCATTTT,TRBJ1-5,TRBV15,NA,NA
CASMSGLSEAFF,TGTGCCAGCATGTCGGGTCTCTCCGAAGCTTTCTTT,TRBJ1-1,TRBV2,many,NA
CSVRRQGVIYGYTF,TGCAGTGTTCGCAGACAGGGGGTCATATATGGCTACACCTTC,TRBJ1-2,TRBV20-1,once,TRBD1
CASSSLLQETQYF,TGTGCCAGCAGTTCCCTCCTCCAAGAGACCCAGTACTTC,TRBJ2-5,TRBV27,many,NA
CASSLNEKLFF,TGTGCGAGCAGCCTGAATGAAAAACTGTTTTTT,TRBJ1-4,TRBV12-3/TRBV12-4,many,NA
CSARRGNITRTDTQYF,TGCAGTGCTAGACGCGGGAACATAACCCGCACAGATACGCAGTATTTT,TRBJ2-3,TRBV20-1,NA,NA
CASSGSPGSHGYTF,TGTGCCAGCAGTGGGTCCCCTGGGTCTCATGGCTACACCTTC,TRBJ1-2,TRBV6-1,NA,NA